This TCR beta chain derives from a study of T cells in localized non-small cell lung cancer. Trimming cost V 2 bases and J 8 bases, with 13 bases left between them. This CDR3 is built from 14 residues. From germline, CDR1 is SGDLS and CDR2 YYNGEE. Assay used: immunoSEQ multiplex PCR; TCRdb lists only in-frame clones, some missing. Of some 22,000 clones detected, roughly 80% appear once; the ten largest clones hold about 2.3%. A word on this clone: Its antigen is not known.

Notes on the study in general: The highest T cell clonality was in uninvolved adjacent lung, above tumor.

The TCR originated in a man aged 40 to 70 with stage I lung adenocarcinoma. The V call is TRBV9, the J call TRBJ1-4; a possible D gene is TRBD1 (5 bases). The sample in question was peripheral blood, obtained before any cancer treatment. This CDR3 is CASSVSGLQEKLFF. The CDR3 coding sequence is TGTGCCAGCAGCGTGTCAGGGTTGCAAGAAAAACTGTTTTTT.